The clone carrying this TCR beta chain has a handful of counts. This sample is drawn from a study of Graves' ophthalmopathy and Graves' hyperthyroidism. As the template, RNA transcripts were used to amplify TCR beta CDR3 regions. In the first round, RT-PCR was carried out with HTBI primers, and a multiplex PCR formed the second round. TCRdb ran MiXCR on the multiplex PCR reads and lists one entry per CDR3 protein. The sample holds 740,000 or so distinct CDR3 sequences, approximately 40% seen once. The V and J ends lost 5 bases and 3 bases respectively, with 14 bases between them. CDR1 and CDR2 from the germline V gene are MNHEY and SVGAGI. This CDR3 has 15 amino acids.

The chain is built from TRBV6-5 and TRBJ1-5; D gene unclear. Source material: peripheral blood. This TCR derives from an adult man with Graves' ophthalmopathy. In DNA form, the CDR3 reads TGTGCCAGCAGTGAATCACGAGGGAACAATCAGCCCCAGCATTTT. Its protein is CASSESRGNNQPQHF.